A single sample is the source of the 20 T cell receptor beta chains below, sequenced in a study of cytotoxic CD8 clonotypes in ibrutinib-treated CLL. TCRdb's copy holds only in-frame clones and misses some; the assay was immunoSEQ multiplex PCR. The repertoire holds some 65,000 clones, less than 60% seen once, with roughly 14% in the top ten. The sequenced sample was PBMCs, obtained after 12 months of ibrutinib treatment. The receptor set was obtained from a human donor with chronic lymphocytic leukemia.

V usage is TRBV5-8 and J usage is TRBJ2-3, with 10 nucleotides matching TRBD1. J was trimmed by 2 bases and V by 4 bases; bases with no gene match: 4. Germline values: CDR1 SGHTS, CDR2 YDEGEE. CDR3 length: 15 amino acids. CDR3 residues: CASSGGTGVTDTQYF. For the CDR3, the DNA is TGTGCCAGCAGCGGGGGGACAGGGGTCACAGATACGCAGTATTTT.

The J gene is TRBJ2-7, the V gene TRBV11-1; 8 bases match TRBD2. The CDR3 covers 17 residues. Germline assignment: CDR1 SGHAT and CDR2 FQDESV (reference sequence). The V segment lost 4 bases and the J segment 7 bases; nucleotides outside the gene matches: 18. CDR3 DNA sequence: TGTGCCAGCAGCTCGAATCCTGCGCCGGGGGGGGCAGGAGAGCAGTACTTC. This translates into CASSSNPAPGGAGEQYF.

The CDR3 bases are TGTGCCAGCTCACAAAAACCGGTCACTGAAGCTTTCTTT. The encoded protein is CASSQKPVTEAFF. This sequence joins TRBV18 and TRBJ1-1; D uncertain. The CDR3 is 13 residues long. Germline CDR1 is KGHSH and CDR2 is LQKENI. Between the trimmed V and J ends, which lost 4 bases and 4 bases, there was a span of 10 bases.

The V gene is TRBV2, the J gene TRBJ2-5, with 12 bases fitting TRBD1. The CDR3 length is 16 residues. CDR1 SNHLY and CDR2 FYNNEI come from the germline V gene. V was pared by 4 bases and J by 2 bases, with 5 bases of the junction left unmatched. The CDR3 loop reads CASSAGQGAFQETQYF. The CDR3 nucleotides are TGTGCCAGCAGTGCGGGACAGGGGGCGTTTCAAGAGACCCAGTACTTC.

The chain couples TRBV2 to TRBJ2-3, with D possibly called TRBD1 or TRBD2 (6 bases each). Germline V gives CDR1 SNHLY, CDR2 FYNNEI. V was clipped by 4 bases and J by 4 bases, with 15 bases between them. This CDR3 spans 15 amino acids. CDR3 loop: CASSATGTSADTQYF. The DNA of the CDR3 is TGTGCCAGCAGTGCCACAGGGACTTCGGCAGATACGCAGTATTTT.

With regard to this clone: A read error may explain this, as a much larger clone is one base away. The chain couples TRBV7-9 to TRBJ2-2; TRBD1 might be the D (5 bases). The germline CDR1 and CDR2 sequences are SEHNR and FQNEAQ (reference sequence). The V end was cut by 5 bases, the J end by 4 bases, with 5 bases between. The length of the CDR3 is 12 residues. The CDR3 DNA sequence: TGTGCCAGCAGCAGGGGCACCGGGGAGCTGTTTTTT. Translated, it gives CASSRGTGELFF.

This clone occurred a few times. This chain uses TRBV11-2 with TRBJ2-2; weak D call: TRBD2 (7 bases). Germline CDR1 and CDR2: SGHAT and FQNNGV. This CDR3 comprises 16 residues. The germline V and J ends were trimmed by 1 base and 5 bases, with 14 bases remaining between them. The CDR3 region has the DNA TGTGCCAGCAGCTTAGCGGGGGGCGTCGAGACCGGGGAGCTGTTTTTT. It yields the protein CASSLAGGVETGELFF.

V usage is TRBV11-2 and J usage is TRBJ2-7; possibly TRBD1 for D (6 bases). Per the germline V gene, CDR1 is SGHAT and CDR2 is FQNNGV. Trimming removed 5 bases from V and 2 bases from J, with 13 bases in between. This CDR3 is 14 amino acids long. Written as DNA, the CDR3 is TGTGCCAGCAGCCTCACAGGGCCCCCCTACGAGCAGTACGTC. It is translated as CASSLTGPPYEQYV.

The J gene is TRBJ2-7, the V gene TRBV7-2; 8 bases are a match to TRBD2. V trimming: 1 base; J trimming: 4 bases; junction bases outside the gene matches: 15. The CDR3 covers 18 residues. In germline, CDR1 is SGHTA, CDR2 FQGNSA. The CDR3 region is CASSLGLLAGLWGYEQYF. The DNA of the CDR3 is TGTGCCAGCAGCTTAGGATTGCTAGCGGGTCTATGGGGGTACGAGCAGTACTTC.

Ten or more counts support this clone. As DNA, the CDR3 is TGTGCCAGCAGTGAAGTGGGGACAGCTTTCTTT. It is translated as CASSEVGTAFF. The gene calls are TRBV6-1 and TRBJ1-1; D might be TRBD1 (5 bases). This CDR3 is 11 amino acids long. Germline assignment: CDR1 MNHNS and CDR2 SASEGT. The V end lost 1 base, the J end lost 10 bases, and 7 bases lay between the germline ends.

This sequence joins TRBV7-2 and TRBJ1-4, with D possibly matching TRBD1 (6 bases). V gave up 5 bases and J gave up 0 bases, with 10 bases separating them. The CDR3 length is 15 residues. CDR1 is SGHTA, CDR2 FQGNSA, per germline. In DNA, the CDR3 is TGTGCCAGCAGCCGGGAGGGGGCAACTAATGAAAAACTGTTTTTT. It is translated as CASSREGATNEKLFF.

Only a few counts were recorded for this clone. J is TRBJ1-4 and V is TRBV28, with a tentative D call TRBD1 (5 bases). Trimming stripped 3 bases from V and 8 bases from J, with 13 bases between. This CDR3 has 14 amino acids. CDR1 MDHEN and CDR2 SYDVKM come from the germline V gene. CDR3 in amino acids: CASSFIGGREKLFF. The DNA for the CDR3 is TGTGCCAGCAGTTTCATTGGGGGAAGGGAAAAACTGTTTTTT. Full variable domain (rest looked up from reference TRBV28 and TRBJ1-4): DVKVTQSSRYLVKRTGEKVFLECVQDMDHENMFWYRQDPGLGLRLIYFSYDVKMKEKGDIPEGYSVSREKKERFSLILESASTNQTSMYLCASSFIGGREKLFFGSGTQLSVL.

This CDR3 reads CATSRDREKLFF. As DNA, the CDR3 is TGTGCCACCAGCAGAGATCGGGAAAAACTGTTTTTT. V usage is TRBV15 and J usage is TRBJ1-4, with D unresolved. Germline V gene data show CDR1 as LNHNV and CDR2 as YYDKDF (reference sequence). The V gene lost 0 bases and the J gene lost 8 bases, with 4 bases spanning the gap. This CDR3 comprises 12 residues.

The chain is built from TRBV28 and TRBJ1-1; D unclear. Trimming took 7 bases from V and 1 from J, leaving 16 bases between them. This CDR3 has 15 amino acids. CDR1 and CDR2 (germline): MDHEN, SYDVKM. DNA of the CDR3: TGTGCCAGCATCGTATATATTGGGAGGAACACTGAAGCTTTCTTT. Residues: CASIVYIGRNTEAFF.

This clone was seen repeatedly, ten times or more. The junction does not match germline at one end; this may be a read error. V gene TRBV5-1 combines with J gene TRBJ1-2; no clear D gene. Germline lookup yields CDR1 SGHRS and CDR2 YFSETQ. This CDR3 contains 14 residues. The CDR3 spells CASSPTPRNYGYTF. The CDR3 coding sequence is TGTGCCAGCAGCCCCACTCCAAGGAACTATGGCTACACCTTC. The full variable domain, completed using reference TRBV5-1 and TRBJ1-2, is KAGVTQTPRYLIKTRGQQVTLSCSPISGHRSVSWYQQTPGQGLQFLFEYFSETQRNKGNFPGRFSGRQFSNSRSEMNVSTLELGDSALYLCASSPTPRNYGYTFGSGTRLTVV.

This clone was found once. V and J are TRBV18 and TRBJ2-2; no clear D gene. Germline V CDR1 and CDR2: KGHSH, LQKENI. The CDR3 runs 15 residues. V was shortened by 3 bases and J by 1 base, with 9 bases between the two germline ends. CDR3 nucleotides: TGTGCCAGCTCACCGCTAGACCAGAACACCGGGGAGCTGTTTTTT. It specifies CASSPLDQNTGELFF.

V usage is TRBV7-2 and J usage is TRBJ1-2, with D unclear. The CDR3 has 14 amino acids. CDR1 and CDR2 from the germline V gene are SGHTA and FQGNSA. The germline V and J ends were trimmed by 1 base and 3 bases, with 9 bases remaining between them. The CDR3 sequence: CASSLDLADYGYTF. The CDR3, as DNA: TGTGCCAGCAGCTTAGATCTAGCGGACTATGGCTACACCTTC.

The J gene is TRBJ2-1, the V gene TRBV28; TRBD2 matches at 8 bases. Germline lookup yields CDR1 MDHEN and CDR2 SYDVKM. Germline trimming cut 3 bases from V and 4 bases from J; bases unmatched to any gene: 14. The CDR3 contains 18 residues. The CDR3 protein is CASSFRLLGASGYNEQFF. The CDR3 DNA reads TGTGCCAGCAGTTTTCGGTTGCTTGGGGCTAGCGGGTACAATGAGCAGTTCTTC. The entire variable domain, with the rest obtained from reference TRBV28 and TRBJ2-1, is as follows: DVKVTQSSRYLVKRTGEKVFLECVQDMDHENMFWYRQDPGLGLRLIYFSYDVKMKEKGDIPEGYSVSREKKERFSLILESASTNQTSMYLCASSFRLLGASGYNEQFFGPGTRLTVL.

This sequence joins TRBV19 and TRBJ2-3; D remains unclear. The V end lost 3 bases, the J end lost 1 base, and 8 bases lay between the germline ends. CDR1 and CDR2 (germline): LNHDA, SQIVND (reference sequence). This CDR3 has 14 residues. CDR3 sequence (DNA): TGTGCCAGTAGTATTGGTACGGGCACAGATACGCAGTATTTT. Amino acid sequence: CASSIGTGTDTQYF.

The gene calls are TRBV28 and TRBJ2-4; no clear D. The CDR3 loop spans 16 amino acids. Germline V lookup: CDR1 MDHEN, CDR2 SYDVKM. V lost 3 bases to trimming and J lost 0 bases, with 12 bases between them. The CDR3 spells CASSFPDQLAKNIQYF. In DNA, the CDR3 is TGTGCCAGCAGTTTCCCGGACCAGTTAGCCAAAAACATTCAGTACTTC. Combining the CDR3 with reference TRBV28 and TRBJ2-4 gives the whole variable domain DVKVTQSSRYLVKRTGEKVFLECVQDMDHENMFWYRQDPGLGLRLIYFSYDVKMKEKGDIPEGYSVSREKKERFSLILESASTNQTSMYLCASSFPDQLAKNIQYFGAGTRLSVL.